The 18 T cell receptor beta chains listed next were all sequenced from one sample in a study of CD8 T cells in Susac syndrome. Random hexamers were used to reverse transcribe roughly 0.5 to 1 ug of RNA. TCRdb fed the immunoSEQ multiplex PCR reads into MiXCR, producing one record per CDR3 protein. The sample records tens of thousands of distinct CDR3 sequences, about 92% being singletons. The sequencing sample was made of CD4+ T cells from PBMCs. The receptors derive from a human donor with Susac syndrome.

The chain has TRBV7-2 and TRBJ1-1; no definite D call. The CDR3 runs to 15 residues. Germline CDR1 reads SGHTA; CDR2 reads FQGNSA. Trimming took 5 bases from V and 4 from J, leaving 17 bases between them. CDR3 loop: CASSAGRASTTEAFF. DNA of the CDR3: TGTGCCAGCAGCGCCGGAAGGGCAAGCACCACTGAAGCTTTCTTT. Filled out from reference TRBV7-2 and TRBJ1-1, the complete variable domain reads GAGVSQSPSNKVTEKGKDVELRCDPISGHTALYWYRQSLGQGLEFLIYFQGNSAPDKSGLPSDRFSAERTGGSVSTLTIQRTQQEDSAVYLCASSAGRASTTEAFFGQGTRLTVV.

The V call is TRBV2, the J call TRBJ1-6; no clear D. V lost 6 bases to trimming and J lost 7 bases, with 10 bases between them. This CDR3 is 13 amino acids long. Germline V gives CDR1 SNHLY, CDR2 FYNNEI. The CDR3: CASSPIANSPLHF. CDR3 coding DNA: TGTGCCAGCAGCCCAATTGCGAATTCACCCCTCCACTTT.

The CDR3 reads CASSVVETPPGRQFF. The CDR3 DNA follows: TGTGCCAGCAGCGTAGTAGAGACTCCTCCCGGCCGGCAGTTCTTC. The chain links TRBV9 to TRBJ2-1; D is unclear. The CDR3 is made up of 15 amino acids. Germline assignment: CDR1 SGDLS and CDR2 YYNGEE. V gave up 0 bases and J gave up 12 bases, with 19 bases separating them.

This clonotype was counted a single time. The chain recombines TRBV19 with TRBJ2-1; 10 bases map to TRBD2. The CDR3 has 14 amino acids. Germline CDR1 and CDR2: LNHDA and SQIVND (reference sequence). V lost 4 bases and J lost 9; bases outside the gene matches: 6. CDR3 amino acids: CASSKAGGPAEQFF. The CDR3 nucleotides are TGTGCCAGTAGTAAAGCGGGGGGGCCGGCTGAGCAGTTCTTC. Variable domain in full (rest from reference TRBV19 and TRBJ2-1): DGGITQSPKYLFRKEGQNVTLSCEQNLNHDAMYWYRQDPGQGLRLIYYSQIVNDFQKGDIAEGYSVSREKKESFPLTVTSAQKNPTAFYLCASSKAGGPAEQFFGPGTRLTVL.

This rearrangement joins TRBV29-1 to TRBJ1-1, with D unclear. V was clipped by 3 bases and J by 8 bases, with 10 bases between them. CDR1 is SQVTM, CDR2 ANQGSEA, per germline. The CDR3 spans 11 residues. CDR3 in DNA: TGCAGCGTTGATGGGCCTCTAGAAGCTTTCTTT. This encodes CSVDGPLEAFF.

The rearrangement joins TRBV9 to TRBJ2-3, with unresolved D. This CDR3 has 18 residues. V lost 0 bases and J 0 bases, leaving 17 bases between the germline ends. The germline V gene encodes CDR1 SGDLS and CDR2 YYNGEE. CDR3 amino acids: CASSVGLTVASSTDTQYF. The CDR3 DNA reads as TGTGCCAGCAGCGTAGGTTTAACAGTGGCTTCTAGCACAGATACGCAGTATTTT.

J is TRBJ2-3 and V is TRBV6-5, with a weak D call TRBD2 (6 bases). The CDR3 contains 14 residues. Deletions cut 5 bases from V and 5 bases from J, with 14 bases between. Germline CDR1 MNHEY, CDR2 SVGAGI. The CDR3 bases are TGTGCCAGCAGTCTAGGGAGGTCCGGAGATACGCAGTATTTT. Protein: CASSLGRSGDTQYF.

This chain links TRBV2 with TRBJ1-2; the D is unclear. The CDR3 is 12 amino acids. V dropped 3 bases and J dropped 8 bases, with 10 bases sitting between them. Germline CDR1 is SNHLY and CDR2 is FYNNEI. DNA of the CDR3: TGTGCCAGCAGTGAGACTTGGGAAGGCTACACCTTC. It codes for CASSETWEGYTF.

This chain uses TRBV14 with TRBJ1-6; tentative D call: TRBD1 (5 bases). The germline V gene has CDR1 SGHDN and CDR2 FVKESK. The V and J ends lost 0 bases and 3 bases respectively, with 9 bases between them. The CDR3 runs to 16 residues. The CDR3 DNA reads as TGTGCCAGCAGCCAAGAAGGAAGGGGCTATAATTCACCCCTCCACTTT. Protein sequence: CASSQEGRGYNSPLHF.

The chain couples TRBV28 to TRBJ1-5, with TRBD1 matching over 7 bases. CDR1 is MDHEN and CDR2 is SYDVKM in the germline V gene. The CDR3 contains 15 residues. The J segment lost 4 bases and the V segment lost 3 bases, leaving 6 bases of the junction unmatched. CDR3 coding DNA: TGTGCCAGCAGTTTCCGGGACAGCGAAAATCAGCCCCAGCATTTT. It translates to CASSFRDSENQPQHF.

The rearrangement joins TRBV30 to TRBJ1-1, with D possibly being TRBD1 (5 bases). CDR1 is GTSNPN and CDR2 is SVGIG in the germline V gene (reference sequence). Trimming took 3 bases from V and 1 from J, leaving 12 bases between them. The CDR3 has 14 residues. The CDR3: CAWSHDSQNTEAFF. Here the CDR3 DNA reads TGTGCCTGGAGCCACGACAGCCAGAACACTGAAGCTTTCTTT.

The chain employs TRBV11-3 and TRBJ2-5, with a weak D call TRBD1 (7 bases). The germline gives CDR1 SGHNT, CDR2 YENEEA. V lost 8 bases, J lost 4 bases, and 14 bases lay in between. This CDR3 has 13 residues. In nucleotides, the CDR3 is TGTGCCAGCCAGGAGGGGGCTTCAGAGACCCAGTACTTC. Amino acid sequence: CASQEGASETQYF. Full variable domain (rest looked up from reference TRBV11-3 and TRBJ2-5): EAGVVQSPRYKIIEKKQPVAFWCNPISGHNTLYWYLQNLGQGPELLIRYENEEAVDDSQLPKDRFSAERLKGVDSTLKIQPAELGDSAVYLCASQEGASETQYFGPGTRLLVL.

As for this clonotype: The junction does not match germline at one end; this may be a read error. J is TRBJ2-5 and V is TRBV7-7; TRBD1 matches at 7 bases. Germline-derived CDR1 and CDR2 are SSHAT and FNYEAQ (reference sequence). The CDR3 contains 15 residues. CDR3 nucleotide sequence: TGTGCTAGCAGCTTGGCAGGGGGTTCCCAAGAGACCCAGTACTTC. It codes for CASSLAGGSQETQYF.

V and J are TRBV6-5 and TRBJ1-2; 8 bases align to TRBD1. The CDR3 spans 15 residues. Germline V gene data show CDR1 as MNHEY and CDR2 as SVGAGI. Germline trimming cut 6 bases from V and 9 bases from J; bases unmatched to any gene: 15. The CDR3 here is CASRRPGQAWGSYTF. The CDR3 nucleotides read TGTGCCAGCAGGCGTCCGGGACAGGCCTGGGGAAGCTACACCTTC.

This clonotype was counted a single time. This chain connects TRBV7-3 to TRBJ1-6; D is uncertain. CDR1 and CDR2 from the germline V gene are SGHTA and FQGTGA. The CDR3 has 13 amino acids. Trimming stripped 5 bases from V and 4 bases from J, with 6 bases between. The CDR3 DNA sequence: TGTGCCAGCAGCAATGATTATAATTCACCCCTCCACTTT. Translated, it gives CASSNDYNSPLHF.

The chain employs TRBV7-9 and TRBJ1-1; D is uncertain. V lost 1 base to trimming and J lost 1 base, with 10 bases between them. Germline assignment: CDR1 SEHNR and CDR2 FQNEAQ (reference sequence). This CDR3 has 15 amino acids. CDR3 coding DNA: TGTGCCAGCAGCTTAGGAAGGGCGACGAACACTGAAGCTTTCTTT. The encoded protein is CASSLGRATNTEAFF.

J is TRBJ2-5 and V is TRBV7-9; D perhaps matches TRBD2 (6 bases). With 1 base removed from V and 4 bases from J, the gap between germline ends came to 13 bases. Germline CDR1 SEHNR, CDR2 FQNEAQ (reference sequence). The CDR3 is made up of 15 amino acids. CDR3 protein: CASSLGRGYLETQYF. The CDR3 DNA reads TGTGCCAGCAGCTTAGGTCGGGGGTACTTAGAGACCCAGTACTTC.

This chain links TRBV30 with TRBJ1-1; D not resolved. The germline V gene encodes CDR1 GTSNPN and CDR2 SVGIG (reference sequence). The CDR3 consists of 12 residues. V lost 3 bases and J 3 bases, leaving 8 bases between the germline ends. CDR3 in amino acids: CAWRTPYTEAFF. The DNA of the CDR3 is TGTGCCTGGAGAACTCCATACACTGAAGCTTTCTTT. The complete variable domain, with remaining parts taken from reference TRBV30 and TRBJ1-1, reads SQTIHQWPATLVQPVGSPLSLECTVEGTSNPNLYWYRQAAGRGLQLLFYSVGIGQISSEVPQNLSASRPQDRQFILSSKKLLLSDSGFYLCAWRTPYTEAFFGQGTRLTVV.